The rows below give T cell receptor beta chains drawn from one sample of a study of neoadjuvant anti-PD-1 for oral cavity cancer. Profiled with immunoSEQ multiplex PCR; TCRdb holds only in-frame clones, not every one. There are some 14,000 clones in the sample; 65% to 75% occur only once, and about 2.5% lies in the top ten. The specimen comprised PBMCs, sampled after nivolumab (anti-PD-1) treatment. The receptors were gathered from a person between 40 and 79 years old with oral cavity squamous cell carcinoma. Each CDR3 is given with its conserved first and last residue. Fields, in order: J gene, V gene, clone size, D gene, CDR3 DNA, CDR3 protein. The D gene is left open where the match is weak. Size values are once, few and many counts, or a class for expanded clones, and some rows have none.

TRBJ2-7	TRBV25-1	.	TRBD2	TGTGCCAGCAGGGATAGCGGGAGTAGAGACGAGCAGTACTTC	CASRDSGSRDEQYF
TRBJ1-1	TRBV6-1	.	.	TGTGCCAGCAGTGTTGGACAAGAGAACACTGAAGCTTTCTTT	CASSVGQENTEAFF
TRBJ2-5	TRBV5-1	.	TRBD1	TGCGCCAGCAGCTTGAGTGGGACAGGGACTCAAGAGACCCAGTACTTC	CASSLSGTGTQETQYF
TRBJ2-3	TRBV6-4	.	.	TGTGCCAGCAGGAGGACTGGGGCGGATACGCAGTATTTT	CASRRTGADTQYF
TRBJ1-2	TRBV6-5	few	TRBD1	TGTGCCAGCAGTTATATCAGGACAGGGGGCAACTATGGCTACACCTTC	CASSYIRTGGNYGYTF
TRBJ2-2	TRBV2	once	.	TGTGCCAGCAGTCCCGACCGGACGGGGGAGCTGTTTTTT	CASSPDRTGELFF
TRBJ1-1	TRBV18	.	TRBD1	TGTGCCAGCTCACCATTACAGGGGGGTTTGGCTGAAGCTTTCTTT	CASSPLQGGLAEAFF
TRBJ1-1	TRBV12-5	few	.	TGTGCTAGTGGTTTGGGGAAGTATAACGATCCCGAGAACACTGAAGCTTTCTTT	CASGLGKYNDPENTEAFF
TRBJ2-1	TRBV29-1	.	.	TGCAGCGTAGGGAGCTCCTACAATGAGCAGTTCTTC	CSVGSSYNEQFF
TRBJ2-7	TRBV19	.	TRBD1	TGTGCCAGTAGTATTCGACAGGGGATCCCCTACGAGCAGTACTTC	CASSIRQGIPYEQYF
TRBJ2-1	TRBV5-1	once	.	TGCGCCAGCAGCCCGGACCTCCTAGGGCAGTTCTTC	CASSPDLLGQFF
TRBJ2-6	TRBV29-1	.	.	TGCAGCGTTGATCCCGGATCTGGGGCCAACGTCCTGACTTTC	CSVDPGSGANVLTF
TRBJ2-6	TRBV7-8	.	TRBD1	TGTGCCAGCAGCTCCGGGACAGGGGCTGTTGGGGCCAACGTCCTGACTTTC	CASSSGTGAVGANVLTF
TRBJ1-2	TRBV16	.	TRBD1	TGTGCCAGCAGCCAATCGCGGGGGACAGGGGTTGGCTACACCTTC	CASSQSRGTGVGYTF
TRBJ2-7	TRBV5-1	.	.	TGCGCCAGCAGCGTGGATTTAGGTAGCGAGCAGTACTTC	CASSVDLGSEQYF
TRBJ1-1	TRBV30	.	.	TGTGCCTGGAATGGGGTCACTGAAGCTTTCTTT	CAWNGVTEAFF
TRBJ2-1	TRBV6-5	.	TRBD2	TGTGCCAGCAGTTTGACTCTAGCGGGAGGGTACAATGAGCAGTTCTTC	CASSLTLAGGYNEQFF
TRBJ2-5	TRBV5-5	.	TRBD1	TGTGCCAGCAGCCAGGCCTCACAGGGGCCCCAAGAGACCCAGTACTTC	CASSQASQGPQETQYF
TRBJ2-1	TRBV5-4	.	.	TGTGCCAGCAGCCCTCCTAGATGGGCGGGACCCTACAATGAGCAGTTCTTC	CASSPPRWAGPYNEQFF
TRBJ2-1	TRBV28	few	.	TGTGCCAGCAGTTCCACCGGGATAGGCAACAATGAGCAGTTCTTC	CASSSTGIGNNEQFF
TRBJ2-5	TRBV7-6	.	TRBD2	TGTGCCAGCAGCTTAGCTAGCGGGGGGTCAGGAGAGACCCAGTACTTC	CASSLASGGSGETQYF
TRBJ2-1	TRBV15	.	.	TGTGCCACCAGCAGAGAAGGTTTTGTTAGCAGCGAGCAGTTCTTC	CATSREGFVSSEQFF
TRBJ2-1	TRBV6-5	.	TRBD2	TGTGCCAGCAGTTACTCGGCCAGCGGGAGAACGGATGAGCAGTTCTTC	CASSYSASGRTDEQFF
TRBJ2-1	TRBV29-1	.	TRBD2	TGCAGCGTTGAAGGGACTAGTACTTCTGAGCAGTTCTTC	CSVEGTSTSEQFF
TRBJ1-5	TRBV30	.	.	TGTGCCTGCGCCACAGGGTACAATCAGCCCCAGCATTTT	CACATGYNQPQHF
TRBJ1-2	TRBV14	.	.	TGTGCCAGCAGCCTCGGGGACACCAACTATGGCTACACCTTC	CASSLGDTNYGYTF
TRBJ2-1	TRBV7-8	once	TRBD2	TGTGCCAGCACTCCCGGACTAGCGGGAGCCCCCGGCTCCTACAATGAGCAGTTCTTC	CASTPGLAGAPGSYNEQFF
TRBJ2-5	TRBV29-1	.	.	TGCAGCGTTGATTCAGAGACCCAGTACTTC	CSVDSETQYF